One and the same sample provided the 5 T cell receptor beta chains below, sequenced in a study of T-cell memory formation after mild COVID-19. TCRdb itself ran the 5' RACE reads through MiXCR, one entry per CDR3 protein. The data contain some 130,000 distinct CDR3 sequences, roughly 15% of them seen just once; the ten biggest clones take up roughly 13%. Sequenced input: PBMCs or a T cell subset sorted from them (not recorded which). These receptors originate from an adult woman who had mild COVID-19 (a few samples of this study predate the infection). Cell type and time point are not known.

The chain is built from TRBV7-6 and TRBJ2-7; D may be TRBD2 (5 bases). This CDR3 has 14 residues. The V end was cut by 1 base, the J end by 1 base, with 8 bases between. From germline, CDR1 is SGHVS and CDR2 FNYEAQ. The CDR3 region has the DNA TGTGCCAGCAGCTTAGATACGGGGTCCTACGAGCAGTACTTC. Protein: CASSLDTGSYEQYF. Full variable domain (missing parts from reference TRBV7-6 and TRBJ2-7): GAGVSQSPRYKVTKRGQDVALRCDPISGHVSLYWYRQALGQGPEFLTYFNYEAQQDKSGLPNDRFSAERPEGSISTLTIQRTEQRDSAMYRCASSLDTGSYEQYFGPGTRLTVT.

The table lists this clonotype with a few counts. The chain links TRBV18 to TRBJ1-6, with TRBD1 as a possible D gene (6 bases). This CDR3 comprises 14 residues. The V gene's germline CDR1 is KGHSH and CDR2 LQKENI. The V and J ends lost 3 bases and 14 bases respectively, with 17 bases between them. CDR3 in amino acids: CASSPPTEQGSLHF. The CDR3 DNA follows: TGTGCCAGCTCACCGCCTACGGAGCAGGGGTCCCTCCACTTT.

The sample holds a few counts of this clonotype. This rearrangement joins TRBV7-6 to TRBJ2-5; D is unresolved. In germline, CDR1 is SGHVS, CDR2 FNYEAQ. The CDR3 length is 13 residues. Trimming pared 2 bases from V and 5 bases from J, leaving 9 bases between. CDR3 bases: TGTGCCAGCAGCTTACGGGTTAGGGAGACCCAGTACTTC. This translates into CASSLRVRETQYF. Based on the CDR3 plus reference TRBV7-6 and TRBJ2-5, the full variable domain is GAGVSQSPRYKVTKRGQDVALRCDPISGHVSLYWYRQALGQGPEFLTYFNYEAQQDKSGLPNDRFSAERPEGSISTLTIQRTEQRDSAMYRCASSLRVRETQYFGPGTRLLVL.

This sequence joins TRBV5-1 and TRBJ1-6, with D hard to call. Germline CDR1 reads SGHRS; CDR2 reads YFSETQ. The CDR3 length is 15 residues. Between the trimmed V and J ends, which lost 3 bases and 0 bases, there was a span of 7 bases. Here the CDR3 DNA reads TGCGCCAGCAGCTCAGAGAGCTCCTATAATTCACCCCTCCACTTT. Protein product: CASSSESSYNSPLHF.

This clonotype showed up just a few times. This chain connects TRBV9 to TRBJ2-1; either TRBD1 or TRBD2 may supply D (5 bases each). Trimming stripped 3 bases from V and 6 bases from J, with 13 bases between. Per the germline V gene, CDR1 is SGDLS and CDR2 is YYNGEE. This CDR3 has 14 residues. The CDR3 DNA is TGTGCCAGCAGCGCGGGACGGGGCTTCAATGAGCAGTTCTTC. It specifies CASSAGRGFNEQFF.